Following are 18 T cell receptor beta chains from one sample sequenced in a study of long-term antiretroviral therapy in people with HIV. Assay version v3.0 of immunoSEQ was used, and it was run at survey level. Measured with immunoSEQ multiplex PCR; TCRdb has only the in-frame clones, and not every one. The table shows tens of thousands of clones, with almost 85% occurring only once. The sequenced sample was unsorted PBMCs, obtained 0.5 years after starting antiretroviral therapy. All receptors come from a man aged 18-30 years with HIV.

This chain uses TRBV7-3 with TRBJ2-2, with D perhaps given as TRBD1 or TRBD2 (6 bases each). Germline values: CDR1 SGHTA, CDR2 FQGTGA. The CDR3 runs 16 residues. The V and J ends lost 2 bases and 2 bases respectively, with 12 bases between them. The CDR3 DNA is TGTGCCAGCAGCTTAGTCCCGGGGGCCAACACCGGGGAGCTGTTTTTT. It encodes CASSLVPGANTGELFF.

The V gene is TRBV10-3, the J gene TRBJ2-2; weak D call: TRBD1 (5 bases). Trimming removed 5 bases from V and 4 bases from J, with 14 bases in between. The germline V gene encodes CDR1 ENHRY and CDR2 SYGVKD. The CDR3 consists of 15 residues. The CDR3 sequence is CAISTRVNFTGELFF. As DNA, the CDR3 is TGTGCCATCAGTACCAGGGTGAACTTCACCGGGGAGCTGTTTTTT.

J is TRBJ1-1 and V is TRBV5-8; D is undetermined. There are 15 residues in the CDR3. The germline V gene has CDR1 SGHTS and CDR2 YDEGEE. Trimming pared 5 bases from V and 1 base from J, leaving 15 bases between. In DNA form, the CDR3 reads TGTGCCAGCAGAGGACTACAGCGCCCGAACACTGAAGCTTTCTTT. Protein sequence: CASRGLQRPNTEAFF.

The rearrangement links TRBV6-6 to TRBJ2-7; perhaps TRBD2 as D (6 bases). The CDR3 spans 14 residues. V was pared by 6 bases and J by 6 bases, with 18 bases between. CDR1 is MNHNY and CDR2 is SVGAGI in the germline V gene (reference sequence). The CDR3: CASSSHTRLGEQYF. The DNA of the CDR3 is TGTGCCAGCAGCTCCCACACAAGACTAGGCGAGCAGTACTTC.

By sample fraction, this clone is medium-sized. The rearrangement links TRBV5-4 to TRBJ1-3, with D possibly being TRBD1 (5 bases). The ends were cut back, 3 bases at V and 2 bases at J, with 9 bases in the middle. Germline V gene data show CDR1 as SGHNT and CDR2 as YYREEE (reference sequence). The CDR3 has 14 residues. In DNA form, the CDR3 reads TGTGCCAGCAGCTATAGAGGGGCTGGAAACACCATATATTTT. It yields the protein CASSYRGAGNTIYF.

The V and J genes are TRBV11-3 and TRBJ2-7, with D possibly TRBD2 on 5 matching bases. Trimming stripped 5 bases from V and 5 bases from J, with 16 bases between. Germline loops: CDR1 SGHNT, CDR2 YENEEA. CDR3 size: 14 residues. In DNA, the CDR3 is TGTGCCAGCAGCCCCTTTGGGAGCTATAACGAGCAGTACTTC. Its protein is CASSPFGSYNEQYF.

CDR3 sequence: CAIRKVQDINTEAFF. The CDR3, as DNA: TGTGCCATCAGAAAAGTACAGGATATCAACACTGAAGCTTTCTTT. The chain has TRBV10-3 and TRBJ1-1; maybe TRBD1 (5 bases). The germline gives CDR1 ENHRY, CDR2 SYGVKD. The CDR3 runs to 15 residues. Trimming cost V 6 bases and J 2 bases, with 16 bases left between them.

CDR3 sequence reads: CASSSRGSSYEQYF. In nucleotides, the CDR3 is TGCGCCAGCAGCTCCAGGGGAAGCTCCTACGAGCAGTACTTC. The chain couples TRBV5-1 to TRBJ2-7, with a possible D match to TRBD1 (6 bases). V lost 3 bases and J 0 bases, leaving 10 bases between the germline ends. The CDR3 loop spans 14 amino acids. Germline V gene lookup returns CDR1 SGHRS and CDR2 YFSETQ.

By its share, this clone is medium-sized. The genes are TRBV5-4 and TRBJ2-7; TRBD2 agrees at 7 bases. The CDR3 spans 14 residues. The V gene end was trimmed by 0 bases and the J gene end by 3 bases; junction bases not matched to a gene: 3. Germline values: CDR1 SGHNT, CDR2 YYREEE (reference sequence). CDR3 residues: CASSLGLAVYEQYF. The CDR3 DNA reads as TGTGCCAGCAGCTTGGGCCTAGCGGTCTACGAGCAGTACTTC.

V gene TRBV9 combines with J gene TRBJ2-1; 8 bases are shared with TRBD1. Germline V lookup: CDR1 SGDLS, CDR2 YYNGEE. CDR3 length: 16 amino acids. Unmatched junction bases numbered 4, after V lost 0 bases and J lost 2 bases. CDR3 in amino acids: CASSVEAGGTYNEQFF. DNA of the CDR3: TGTGCCAGCAGCGTAGAGGCAGGGGGCACCTACAATGAGCAGTTCTTC.

This clone was picked up a small number of times. The chain has TRBV10-3 and TRBJ2-3; TRBD2 matches 8 bases. The ends lost 7 bases at V and 5 bases at J; junction bases unmatched: 11. Germline V CDR1 and CDR2: ENHRY, SYGVKD. The CDR3 is made up of 15 amino acids. CDR3 residues: CAIKSTGGLVDTQYF. In DNA, the CDR3 is TGTGCCATCAAATCGACGGGAGGGCTGGTAGATACGCAGTATTTT.

The V call is TRBV7-9, the J call TRBJ2-7, with 10 bases matching TRBD1. The CDR3 spans 16 residues. The trim removed 1 base at V and 1 base at J, leaving 4 bases unmatched. The germline V gene encodes CDR1 SEHNR and CDR2 FQNEAQ (reference sequence). The CDR3 DNA sequence: TGTGCCAGCAGCTTAGGACAGGGGGCGAGTTCCTACGAGCAGTACTTC. This translates into CASSLGQGASSYEQYF.

The chain employs TRBV30 and TRBJ1-4, with a tentative D call TRBD1 (6 bases). The V end was cut by 5 bases, the J end by 0 bases, with 7 bases between. This CDR3 is 13 amino acids long. The germline gives CDR1 GTSNPN, CDR2 SVGIG (reference sequence). The CDR3 sequence is CAWGQSTNEKLFF. The CDR3 DNA follows: TGTGCCTGGGGACAGTCAACTAATGAAAAACTGTTTTTT.

The chain joins TRBV28 to TRBJ1-5; weak D call: TRBD1 (5 bases). This CDR3 has 16 residues. Germline V gene sequence: CDR1 MDHEN, CDR2 SYDVKM. The V end was cut by 8 bases, the J end by 1 base, with 18 bases between. CDR3: CASGVAGGESNQPQHF. The DNA of the CDR3 is TGTGCCAGCGGGGTAGCTGGAGGGGAAAGCAATCAGCCCCAGCATTTT.

This chain links TRBV2 with TRBJ1-5; D not certain. There are 15 residues in the CDR3. Germline values: CDR1 SNHLY, CDR2 FYNNEI. With 5 bases removed from V and 5 bases from J, the gap between germline ends came to 16 bases. CDR3 residues: CASSYVRRTDQPQHF. In DNA, the CDR3 is TGTGCCAGCAGTTATGTCCGTCGAACGGATCAGCCCCAGCATTTT. Full variable domain (outside the CDR3, taken from reference TRBV2 and TRBJ1-5): EPEVTQTPSHQVTQMGQEVILRCVPISNHLYFYWYRQILGQKVEFLVSFYNNEISEKSEIFDDQFSVERPDGSNFTLKIRSTKLEDSAMYFCASSYVRRTDQPQHFGDGTRLSIL.

The J gene is TRBJ1-2, the V gene TRBV19; D not certain. The length of the CDR3 is 12 residues. Trimming took off 4 bases at V and 8 bases at J, with 11 bases between the two ends. Germline assignment: CDR1 LNHDA and CDR2 SQIVND (reference sequence). CDR3 loop: CASSRTTGGYTF. As DNA, the CDR3 is TGTGCCAGTAGTAGGACGACGGGGGGCTACACCTTC. The complete variable domain, with remaining parts taken from reference TRBV19 and TRBJ1-2, reads DGGITQSPKYLFRKEGQNVTLSCEQNLNHDAMYWYRQDPGQGLRLIYYSQIVNDFQKGDIAEGYSVSREKKESFPLTVTSAQKNPTAFYLCASSRTTGGYTFGSGTRLTVV.

V is TRBV4-3 and J is TRBJ1-6; D remains unclear. CDR1 is LGHNA, CDR2 YSLEER, per germline. The CDR3 has 15 residues. Trimming pared 1 base from V and 8 bases from J, leaving 12 bases between. This CDR3 is CASSQGRVGYSPLHF. CDR3 nucleotide sequence: TGCGCCAGCAGCCAAGGGCGGGTGGGGTATTCACCCCTCCACTTT.

The rearrangement joins TRBV5-4 to TRBJ2-1; 10 bases line up with TRBD2. Germline V CDR1 and CDR2: SGHNT, YYREEE (reference sequence). The CDR3 is 17 residues long. V dropped 3 bases and J dropped 9; count of bases not matched to a gene: 15. CDR3 in amino acids: CASSWGLKSGGAGEQFF. The DNA of the CDR3 is TGTGCCAGCAGCTGGGGACTAAAGAGCGGGGGGGCGGGTGAGCAGTTCTTC.